The clone carrying this T cell receptor beta chain was found many times. The investigators amplified TCR beta CDR3 regions from RNA transcripts. Initially, a first-round RT-PCR of the TCR CDR3 employed the HTBI primer set. TCRdb re-called the multiplex PCR reads through MiXCR, storing one row per CDR3 protein. The sample lists 500,000 to 600,000 distinct CDR3 sequences, roughly 46% occurring once. The sample belongs to a study of T cells in Graves' hyperthyroidism and ophthalmopathy. The CDR3 spans 13 residues. Per germline, CDR1 DFQATT and CDR2 SNEGSKA (reference sequence). Uncontrolled infection, other autoimmune disease, pregnancy or lactation barred patients from enrollment.

The chain joins TRBV20-1 to TRBJ1-1; TRBD1 matches 12 bases. The source material was peripheral blood or thyroid tissue (not recorded which). The source is a young woman with Graves' hyperthyroidism. The CDR3 region has the DNA TGCCTCCTCGGGACAGGGGGCCTCTCTGAAGCTTTCTTT. Translation gives CLLGTGGLSEAFF.